Reported below is one T cell receptor (beta chain). As yet, its antigen is unknown. These data come from a study of graft-versus-host responses after intestinal transplantation. Study observations and caveats: GvH clonotypes were identified within recipient marrow, with a subset emerging first in ileum or blood. Levels of circulating GvH clones at their peak were associated with early post-transplant HvG declines. Allograft graft-versus-host to host-versus-graft clonal ratios ran high in patients with graft-donor T cell macrochimerism.

With 4 bases clipped from V and 4 bases from J, the junction kept 2 bases outside the gene matches. The V gene's germline CDR1 is PRHDT and CDR2 FYEKMQ (reference sequence). This CDR3 region has 13 residues. Only in-frame clones appear in the TCRdb table, and some are missing; sequencing was by immunoSEQ multiplex PCR. The sample holds about 110,000 clones, 93% seen once. This chain links TRBV13 with TRBJ2-5; 8 bases are a match to TRBD2. This TCR derives from a human donor who received an intestinal transplant. The input for sequencing was unstimulated CD8+ T cells sorted from spleen or lymph node cells, taken before intestinal transplant. The DNA for the CDR3 is TGTGCCAGCAGCTCGGGGGGGCGAGAGACCCAGTACTTC. Residues: CASSSGGRETQYF.